Below, 10 T cell receptor beta chains from the same sample are listed, as sequenced in a study of blood T cell repertoires in COVID-19. TCRdb's copy holds only in-frame clones and misses some; the assay was immunoSEQ multiplex PCR. The sample records roughly 100,000 clones, about 90% being singletons. The sample comprised peripheral blood. Source of these receptors: a human donor in a cohort sampled during active COVID-19.

The V gene is TRBV7-2, the J gene TRBJ2-5, with D unclear. Looked up from germline, CDR1 is SGHTA and CDR2 is FQGNSA. The CDR3 covers 12 residues. V was cut by 4 bases and J by 2 bases, with 5 bases left in between. CDR3 sequence reads: CASSSYQETQYF. The CDR3 DNA sequence: TGTGCCAGCAGCTCCTATCAAGAGACCCAGTACTTC.

This chain uses TRBV5-4 with TRBJ2-5; D not resolved. Germline V lookup: CDR1 SGHNT, CDR2 YYREEE (reference sequence). The V end lost 1 base, the J end lost 5 bases, and 6 bases lay between the germline ends. The CDR3 sequence is 12 residues long. CDR3 sequence (DNA): TGTGCCAGCAGCTTGCCGCAGGAGACCCAGTACTTC. As protein: CASSLPQETQYF.

This chain joins TRBV6-5 and TRBJ1-2; a possible D gene is TRBD1 (6 bases). Trimming removed 8 bases from V and 4 bases from J, with 8 bases in between. The germline gives CDR1 MNHEY, CDR2 SVGAGI. The CDR3 consists of 11 residues. This chain's CDR3 is CASQDSYGYTF. The CDR3 DNA is TGTGCCAGCCAGGACAGCTATGGCTACACCTTC.

This clone was counted a single time. The chain uses TRBV5-1 and TRBJ2-3; 9 bases align to TRBD2. The CDR3 has 18 amino acids. The germline CDR1 and CDR2 sequences are SGHRS and YFSETQ. V trimming: 0 bases; J trimming: 0 bases; junction bases outside the gene matches: 8. The DNA of the CDR3 is TGCGCCAGCAGCTTGGGCCCATTAGCGGGGGCTAGCACAGATACGCAGTATTTT. Encoded protein: CASSLGPLAGASTDTQYF.

The genes are TRBV3-1 (or the pseudogene TRBV3-2) and TRBJ2-3; tentative D call: TRBD2 (6 bases). The V end was cut by 3 bases, the J end by 0 bases, with 10 bases between. The CDR3 spans 15 residues. The germline V gene encodes CDR1 LGHDT and CDR2 YNNKEL (reference sequence). The CDR3 is CASSQCGKSTDTQYF. The CDR3 DNA is TGTGCCAGCAGCCAGTGCGGGAAAAGCACAGATACGCAGTATTTT.

The chain combines TRBV12-3 or TRBV12-4 with TRBJ1-2; D may be TRBD1 (6 bases). This CDR3 region has 13 residues. Trimming cost V 6 bases and J 4 bases, with 12 bases left between them. The CDR3 reads CASRLRGIYGYTF. CDR3 DNA: TGTGCCAGCAGGCTCAGGGGAATCTATGGCTACACCTTC.

The chain is built from TRBV19 and TRBJ1-6; the D is unclear. There are 16 residues in the CDR3. V was trimmed by 5 bases and J by 7 bases, leaving 18 bases between them. In germline, CDR1 is LNHDA, CDR2 SQIVND (reference sequence). CDR3 coding DNA: TGTGCCAGTAGTTCGGCAGGCGGGGTAGGAAATTCACCCCTCCACTTT. Translation: CASSSAGGVGNSPLHF.

The chain uses TRBV29-1 and TRBJ1-1, with TRBD1 as a possible D gene (6 bases). Between the trimmed V and J ends, which lost 6 bases and 0 bases, there was a span of 17 bases. This CDR3 spans 15 amino acids. Germline lookup yields CDR1 SQVTM and CDR2 ANQGSEA. Here the CDR3 DNA reads TGCAGCGTAGAAAGGTCACAGGGCGTGAACACTGAAGCTTTCTTT. Translation: CSVERSQGVNTEAFF. The whole variable domain, remainder taken from reference TRBV29-1 and TRBJ1-1, is SAVISQKPSRDICQRGTSLTIQCQVDSQVTMMFWYRQQPGQSLTLIATANQGSEATYESGFVIDKFPISRPNLTFSTLTVSNMSPEDSSIYLCSVERSQGVNTEAFFGQGTRLTVV.

This chain uses TRBV28 with TRBJ1-2; 7 nucleotides align to TRBD1. Germline lookup yields CDR1 MDHEN and CDR2 SYDVKM. This CDR3 region has 14 residues. J gave up 5 bases and V 4 bases, and 7 bases lay outside the gene matches. DNA for the CDR3: TGTGCCAGCAGTTCGACAGGGTCCTTTTATGGCTACACCTTC. It translates to CASSSTGSFYGYTF.

The chain has TRBV7-9 and TRBJ2-1, with 12 bases aligning to TRBD2. Per the germline V gene, CDR1 is SEHNR and CDR2 is FQNEAQ (reference sequence). The CDR3 consists of 18 residues. V lost 2 bases to trimming and J lost 7 bases; unmatched junction nucleotides: 12. In DNA form, the CDR3 reads TGTGCCAGCAGCTTACCATACCGACTAGCGGGAGTTAGAAATGAGCAGTTCTTC. Its protein is CASSLPYRLAGVRNEQFF.